This entry lists 8 T cell receptor beta chains sequenced from one sample in a study of shared clonotypes between healthy human individuals. Sequenced by immunoSEQ multiplex PCR; TCRdb stores in-frame clones only, minus some. The data hold about 560,000 clones, with around 76% observed a single time. The source material was PBMCs. The source of these receptors is a woman aged 40 to 55 in good health. Some clones in this sample may be carry-over from other donors' samples.

The chain carries TRBV13 and TRBJ2-3; 11 bases align to TRBD2. Germline trimming cut 4 bases from V and 4 bases from J; bases unmatched to any gene: 10. The germline V gene has CDR1 PRHDT and CDR2 FYEKMQ (reference sequence). The CDR3 extends over 17 amino acids. The CDR3 sequence is CASSSSHSGRVADTQYF. DNA of the CDR3: TGTGCCAGCAGCTCCTCCCATAGCGGGAGGGTCGCAGATACGCAGTATTTT.

This sequence joins TRBV27 and TRBJ2-2, with D uncertain. V shed 6 bases and J shed 7 bases, with 9 bases lying between them. CDR1 and CDR2 from the germline V gene are MNHEY and SMNVEV (reference sequence). The CDR3 runs 12 residues. The CDR3 DNA is TGTGCCAGCAGCTTCGTGGTCGGGGAGCTGTTTTTT. This sequence encodes CASSFVVGELFF.

The chain couples TRBV19 to TRBJ1-2, with D possibly being TRBD1 (5 bases). The CDR3 is 15 amino acids. Trimming left V 6 bases short and J 7 bases short, with 21 bases between. The germline V gene has CDR1 LNHDA and CDR2 SQIVND (reference sequence). CDR3 in DNA: TGTGCCAGTAGAAGCCCCCAGGGCCTTAGGGCTGGCTACACCTTC. It is translated as CASRSPQGLRAGYTF.

This clone was counted ten times or more. The chain joins TRBV4-3 to TRBJ2-1; D unresolved. This CDR3 contains 15 residues. V was cut by 1 base and J by 2 bases, with 9 bases left in between. Germline V lookup: CDR1 LGHNA, CDR2 YSLEER. The DNA of the CDR3 is TGCGCCAGCAGCCAAGGACCAGGAACCTACAATGAGCAGTTCTTC. Protein: CASSQGPGTYNEQFF.

The chain couples TRBV28 to TRBJ1-2, with D possibly being TRBD1 (6 bases). CDR1 and CDR2 from the germline V gene are MDHEN and SYDVKM. The CDR3 has 14 amino acids. With 8 bases removed from V and 8 bases from J, the gap between germline ends came to 21 bases. CDR3 nucleotide sequence: TGTGCCAGCGCCCCTGGAGGCACAGGGCGCGGCTACACCTTC. It yields the protein CASAPGGTGRGYTF.

The chain uses TRBV5-1 and TRBJ2-5, with D perhaps matching TRBD1 (5 bases). V was pared by 4 bases and J by 5 bases, with 15 bases between. This CDR3 region has 14 residues. Germline CDR1 reads SGHRS; CDR2 reads YFSETQ. The CDR3, as DNA: TGCGCCAGCAGCCCTCAGGGTAATAGGGAGACCCAGTACTTC. Residues: CASSPQGNRETQYF.

This clone was seen a single time. This chain links TRBV2 with TRBJ1-2, with D possibly being TRBD1 (6 bases). Germline V gene lookup returns CDR1 SNHLY and CDR2 FYNNEI. V gave up 6 bases and J gave up 0 bases, with 14 bases separating them. The CDR3 covers 15 residues. The CDR3 loop is CASRLGGGTNYGYTF. CDR3 nucleotides: TGTGCCAGCAGACTCGGAGGGGGGACTAACTATGGCTACACCTTC. The full variable domain, its missing parts supplied by reference TRBV2 and TRBJ1-2, is EPEVTQTPSHQVTQMGQEVILRCVPISNHLYFYWYRQILGQKVEFLVSFYNNEISEKSEIFDDQFSVERPDGSNFTLKIRSTKLEDSAMYFCASRLGGGTNYGYTFGSGTRLTVV.

The chain has TRBV29-1 and TRBJ2-7; weak D call: TRBD1 (5 bases). CDR3 length equals 11 residues. The V and J ends lost 7 bases and 2 bases respectively, with 9 bases between them. CDR1 SQVTM and CDR2 ANQGSEA come from the germline V gene. The CDR3: CSAVGAYEQYF. Written as DNA, the CDR3 is TGCAGCGCCGTAGGGGCCTACGAGCAGTACTTC.